This paragraph reports one T cell receptor (beta chain). Assay: immunoSEQ multiplex PCR; the TCRdb copy retains only in-frame clones and omits some. The sample lists 75,000 to 80,000 clones, 85% to 95% occurring once. These data are taken from a study of T cell changes during pregnancy in multiple sclerosis. From germline, CDR1 is GTSNPN and CDR2 SVGIG (reference sequence). This CDR3 comprises 13 residues. Between the trimmed V and J ends, which lost 4 bases and 6 bases, there was a span of 12 bases. The sequence was collected from a female donor in good health, enrolled as a control in a pregnancy study. The chain is built from TRBV30 and TRBJ2-2, with D hard to call. The sample here was peripheral blood, taken after pregnancy. The CDR3 is CAWTPLEAGELFF. The CDR3 nucleotides read TGTGCCTGGACCCCATTAGAGGCCGGGGAGCTGTTTTTT.